The 22 T cell receptor beta chains in this list originate from one sample, sequenced in a study of T cells in Graves' hyperthyroidism and ophthalmopathy. Amplification of TCR beta CDR3 regions used RNA as the template. The HTBI set primed first-round TCR CDR3 RT-PCR. TCRdb recomputed calls from the multiplex PCR reads with MiXCR, one row per CDR3 protein. This table has roughly 420,000 distinct CDR3 sequences, approximately 14% appearing once. The sequenced sample was blood. These receptors all come from a woman in her late teens or twenties with Graves' hyperthyroidism.

There are many counts of this clonotype. The rearrangement uses TRBV27 and TRBJ2-3; D remains ambiguous. Germline loops: CDR1 MNHEY, CDR2 SMNVEV (reference sequence). The CDR3 totals 14 residues. V lost 3 bases and J lost 5, with 12 bases in between. The CDR3 loop is CASSFGFFQDTQYF. The DNA for the CDR3 is TGTGCCAGCAGTTTCGGTTTTTTCCAAGATACGCAGTATTTT.

This clonotype was counted at least ten times. The rearrangement joins TRBV10-3 to TRBJ2-1; D is perhaps TRBD1 (5 bases). This CDR3 contains 14 residues. The V gene's germline CDR1 is ENHRY and CDR2 SYGVKD. Trimming left V 5 bases short and J 8 bases short, with 16 bases between. CDR3 in amino acids: CAISLRQGRDEQFF. Written as DNA, the CDR3 is TGTGCCATCAGTCTACGGCAGGGCCGGGATGAGCAGTTCTTC.

This clonotype was counted ten times or more. The gene calls are TRBV13 and TRBJ1-5; no definite D call. CDR3 length: 14 amino acids. With 0 bases removed from V and 2 bases from J, the gap between germline ends came to 5 bases. From germline, CDR1 is PRHDT and CDR2 FYEKMQ (reference sequence). CDR3 protein: CASSLGRGNQPQHF. The CDR3 DNA sequence: TGTGCCAGCAGCTTAGGACGGGGCAATCAGCCCCAGCATTTT.

At least ten counts were recorded for this clonotype. The gene calls are TRBV28 and TRBJ1-5, with D hard to call. The germline V and J ends were trimmed by 3 bases and 0 bases, with 21 bases remaining between them. This CDR3 has 19 amino acids. The V gene's germline CDR1 is MDHEN and CDR2 SYDVKM. The CDR3 DNA is TGTGCCAGCAGTTTGATGCTATTCCCAGGACGGTATAGCAATCAGCCCCAGCATTTT. Protein sequence: CASSLMLFPGRYSNQPQHF.

This chain joins TRBV5-5 and TRBJ1-4; unclear D gene. Trimming pared 4 bases from V and 5 bases from J, leaving 18 bases between. CDR3 length equals 16 residues. CDR1 and CDR2 (germline): SGHKS, YYEKEE (reference sequence). As DNA, the CDR3 is TGTGCCAGCAGCCCTGGCAGGAGCAGTCAAAATGAAAAACTGTTTTTT. It specifies CASSPGRSSQNEKLFF.

The chain joins TRBV10-3 to TRBJ2-3; unclear D gene. This CDR3 contains 15 residues. V shed 4 bases and J shed 2 bases, with 13 bases lying between them. In germline, CDR1 is ENHRY, CDR2 SYGVKD. The CDR3, as DNA: TGTGCCATCAGTGGCGCTCTACAGTTCACAGATACGCAGTATTTT. It codes for CAISGALQFTDTQYF.

This chain joins TRBV15 and TRBJ2-7; 9 nucleotides agree with TRBD1. J was trimmed by 4 bases and V by 5 bases; bases with no gene match: 9. This CDR3 spans 15 amino acids. Germline CDR1 and CDR2: LNHNV and YYDKDF (reference sequence). The CDR3: CATSRGQGSLYEQYF. The CDR3 DNA is TGTGCCACCAGCCGGGGACAGGGAAGTTTGTACGAGCAGTACTTC.

This clonotype was seen ten or more times. The chain employs TRBV18 and TRBJ2-3; the D is unclear. The V end was cut by 3 bases, the J end by 4 bases, with 5 bases between. Per the germline V gene, CDR1 is KGHSH and CDR2 is LQKENI. The CDR3 is 12 amino acids. The CDR3 sequence: CASSPQADTQYF. CDR3 bases: TGTGCCAGCTCACCCCAAGCAGATACGCAGTATTTT. Full variable domain (outside the CDR3, taken from reference TRBV18 and TRBJ2-3): NAGVMQNPRHLVRRRGQEARLRCSPMKGHSHVYWYRQLPEEGLKFMVYLQKENIIDESGMPKERFSAEFPKEGPSILRIQQVVRGDSAAYFCASSPQADTQYFGPGTRLTVL.

This clonotype was detected ten times or more. V usage is TRBV28 and J usage is TRBJ2-5; 9 bases are a match to TRBD2. V lost 4 bases, J lost 5 bases, and 5 bases stayed unmatched. This CDR3 is built from 14 residues. Germline V gene lookup returns CDR1 MDHEN and CDR2 SYDVKM. CDR3 bases: TGTGCCAGCAGTTCTAGCGGGGCGGGGGAGACCCAGTACTTC. It is translated as CASSSSGAGETQYF. Drawing the rest from reference TRBV28 and TRBJ2-5, the complete variable domain is DVKVTQSSRYLVKRTGEKVFLECVQDMDHENMFWYRQDPGLGLRLIYFSYDVKMKEKGDIPEGYSVSREKKERFSLILESASTNQTSMYLCASSSSGAGETQYFGPGTRLLVL.

This clonotype was counted ten times or more. The V gene is TRBV11-3, the J gene TRBJ2-2; a weak D match, TRBD1 (5 bases). The length of the CDR3 is 14 residues. Trimming pared 2 bases from V and 5 bases from J, leaving 9 bases between. Germline V gene sequence: CDR1 SGHNT, CDR2 YENEEA. CDR3 residues: CASSLSSGTGELFF. CDR3 bases: TGTGCCAGCAGCTTAAGTTCAGGGACCGGGGAGCTGTTTTTT.

This clonotype has a count of ten or more. This sequence joins TRBV20-1 and TRBJ2-5, with 16 positions matching TRBD2. J was trimmed by 4 bases and V by 1 base; bases with no gene match: 6. This CDR3 is built from 17 residues. Germline values: CDR1 DFQATT, CDR2 SNEGSKA (reference sequence). The CDR3 DNA follows: TGCAGTGCTAGAGCGGGACTAGCGGGAGGGCCGAGAGAGACCCAGTACTTC. Translation: CSARAGLAGGPRETQYF.

This clonotype was seen repeatedly, ten times or more. CDR3 sequence: CASNRQEGHGYTF. In DNA form, the CDR3 reads TGTGCCAGCAATAGACAGGAAGGCCATGGCTACACCTTC. The chain uses TRBV2 and TRBJ1-2; weak D call: TRBD1 (6 bases). Germline V gene data show CDR1 as SNHLY and CDR2 as FYNNEI. The CDR3 length is 13 residues. V was trimmed by 7 bases and J by 6 bases, leaving 15 bases between them.

This chain connects TRBV4-1 to TRBJ1-3; tentative D call: TRBD1 (5 bases). The germline V and J ends were trimmed by 3 bases and 8 bases, with 17 bases remaining between them. In germline, CDR1 is MGHRA, CDR2 YSYEKL. The CDR3 consists of 15 residues. The CDR3: CASSHPPGGWDTIYF. The CDR3 DNA follows: TGCGCCAGCAGCCACCCACCGGGGGGTTGGGACACCATATATTTT.

The chain links TRBV29-1 to TRBJ2-1, with 11 bases matching TRBD2. Germline assignment: CDR1 SQVTM and CDR2 ANQGSEA. J was trimmed by 6 bases and V by 4 bases; bases with no gene match: 2. This CDR3 is built from 13 residues. The CDR3: CSVGLAGSNEQFF. The CDR3 coding sequence is TGCAGCGTTGGACTAGCGGGGTCCAATGAGCAGTTCTTC.

This clonotype was observed at least ten times. V usage is TRBV28 and J usage is TRBJ2-7, with a possible D match to TRBD1 (6 bases). The CDR3 totals 13 residues. Trimming stripped 2 bases from V and 3 bases from J, with 8 bases between. Germline V lookup: CDR1 MDHEN, CDR2 SYDVKM. The CDR3 loop is CASSLRDNYEQYF. The CDR3 DNA follows: TGTGCCAGCAGTTTAAGGGACAACTACGAGCAGTACTTC.

The chain carries TRBV7-2 and TRBJ2-5; 9 positions agree with TRBD2. J lost 7 bases, V lost 5 bases, and 14 bases had no gene match. This CDR3 is 16 amino acids long. Germline V gene sequence: CDR1 SGHTA, CDR2 FQGNSA. DNA of the CDR3: TGTGCCAGCAGCCCTCCGGGGCGGGAGGGCCTGGGGACCCAGTACTTC. It codes for CASSPPGREGLGTQYF.

This clonotype was counted many times. J is TRBJ1-1 and V is TRBV27, with 7 bases aligning to TRBD1. The germline V gene has CDR1 MNHEY and CDR2 SMNVEV (reference sequence). V trimming: 2 bases; J trimming: 4 bases; junction bases outside the gene matches: 4. The CDR3 loop spans 14 amino acids. The DNA of the CDR3 is TGTGCCAGCAGTTTAGAGGGGGCCAGCACTGAAGCTTTCTTT. Translated: CASSLEGASTEAFF.

This clonotype was seen repeatedly, ten times or more. The CDR3 here is CASTPGGSVYGYTF. CDR3 coding DNA: TGTGCCAGCACCCCTGGGGGCTCGGTCTATGGCTACACCTTC. The chain uses TRBV12-3 or TRBV12-4 and TRBJ1-2; possibly TRBD1 for D (6 bases). The CDR3 contains 14 residues. The ends were cut back, 7 bases at V and 4 bases at J, with 16 bases in the middle.

Remarks on this clonotype: One end of the junction is discordant with germline, which a read error may explain. The rearrangement links TRBV6-1 to TRBJ1-5; D is undetermined. Per germline, CDR1 MNHNS and CDR2 SASEGT. This CDR3 region has 14 residues. This CDR3 reads CASSDGLSNQPRHF. CDR3 DNA sequence: TGTGCCAGCAGTGACGGATTGAGCAATCAGCCCCGGCATTTT.

This clonotype was recorded a few times. The chain recombines TRBV10-1 with TRBJ2-7, with D tentatively TRBD1 (6 bases). There are 12 residues in the CDR3. Trimming left V 0 bases short and J 8 bases short, with 8 bases between. CDR1 is WNHNN and CDR2 is SYGVQD in the germline V gene (reference sequence). The CDR3 bases are TGCGCCAGCAGTGAGTCCGACAGGCAGCAGTACTTC. Encoded protein: CASSESDRQQYF.

This clonotype has just a few counts. The rearrangement links TRBV30 to TRBJ1-1; D may be TRBD1 (6 bases). Trimming pared 4 bases from V and 1 base from J, leaving 7 bases between. The germline gives CDR1 GTSNPN, CDR2 SVGIG (reference sequence). This CDR3 spans 12 amino acids. The CDR3 coding sequence is TGTGCCTGGAAGGGGGGGAACACTGAAGCTTTCTTT. Translated: CAWKGGNTEAFF.

The chain uses TRBV28 and TRBJ2-1, with 14 bases that match TRBD2. The CDR3 consists of 16 residues. Trimming took 5 bases from V and 9 from J; bases not matched to a gene: 9. The germline V gene has CDR1 MDHEN and CDR2 SYDVKM. Written as DNA, the CDR3 is TGTGCCAGCAGTCCCCAGACTAGCGGGAGGGGCGGTGAGCAGTTCTTC. Its protein is CASSPQTSGRGGEQFF.